This TCR beta chain is from a study of cytomegalovirus exposure and HLA in healthy donors. Whole-study context: One earlier analysis, a look at around 180 million T cells, found some 110 million unique TCR beta sequences.

V trimming: 3 bases; J trimming: 11 bases; junction bases outside the gene matches: 6. The germline V gene encodes CDR1 KGHSH and CDR2 LQKENI. This CDR3 has 12 residues. Study-level results: CMV serostatus was the only immune exposure information that was available. Overall, approximately 150 TCR beta chains were annotated as cytomegalovirus-associated. Highly shared sequence variants in one cluster were likely a sequencing artifact.

Both 60 Vbeta primers and 13 Jbeta primers went into the PCR. The protocol was immunoSEQ multiplex PCR, while the TCRdb copy is restricted to in-frame clones and leaves out a portion. The sample lists under 200,000 clones, approximately 71% occurring once. As regards this clone: Its antigen is unidentified.

The gene calls are TRBV18 and TRBJ1-1; 7 nucleotides align to TRBD1. Sequenced input: PBMCs. This TCR derives from a man between 45 and 60 years old in good health and CMV-seronegative. The CDR3 loop is CASSPDREEAFF. The DNA for the CDR3 is TGTGCCAGCTCACCCGACAGGGAGGAGGCTTTCTTT.